This is a list of T cell receptor beta chains from one sample in a study of T cell responses to AZD1222 COVID-19 vaccine. This table comes from immunoSEQ multiplex PCR, and its TCRdb copy is limited to in-frame clones, with some not included. The table shows approximately 170,000 clones, with around 90% occurring only once. Sequenced material: peripheral blood, taken on day 0 of AZD1222 vaccination. The receptors derive from an adult in good health. The CDR3 runs from the conserved cysteine through the conserved F or W. The order of the fields is J gene, D gene, clone size, V gene, CDR3 DNA, CDR3 protein. D genes are given only for firm matches. Not every row has a clone size; where given, it reads once, few, many or a size class.

>TRBJ1-4|.|.|TRBV5-1
TGCGCCAGCAGCTTGGCCTCTTCGTCTGTTCGCCCCGAAAAACTGTTTTTT
CASSLASSSVRPEKLFF
>TRBJ1-5|.|.|TRBV10-3
TGTGCCATCGGGGGGAATAGCAATCAGCCCCAGCATTTT
CAIGGNSNQPQHF
>TRBJ1-2|TRBD1|.|TRBV3-1/TRBV3-2
TGTGCCAGCAGCCACGCAGGGGGCGGCTACACCTTC
CASSHAGGGYTF
>TRBJ2-2|.|.|TRBV12-3/TRBV12-4
TGTGCCAGCAGCCAATTCACCGGGGAGCTGTTTTTT
CASSQFTGELFF
>TRBJ1-4|.|.|TRBV9
TGTGCCAGCAGCGTAGGGGGTTCAGCTAATGAAAAACTGTTTTTT
CASSVGGSANEKLFF
>TRBJ2-2|.|.|TRBV19
TGTGCCACCAAGACCAGGCAGGGGAGCACCGGGGAGCTGTTTTTT
CATKTRQGSTGELFF
>TRBJ2-3|TRBD2|once|TRBV5-6
TGTGCCAGCAGCCCGGGACTAGTCCCGGCAGATACGCAGTATTTT
CASSPGLVPADTQYF
>TRBJ2-7|.|.|TRBV10-2
TGCGCCAGCAGCTCCGGGACATTCGGCGAGCAGTACTTC
CASSSGTFGEQYF
>TRBJ1-1|.|.|TRBV7-9
TGTGCCAGCAGCTCAGCCAGGGACATGAATACTGAAGCTTTCTTT
CASSSARDMNTEAFF
>TRBJ2-5|TRBD2|.|TRBV12-3/TRBV12-4
TGTGCCAGCAACCCCCTAGCGGGAGGGGCAGACTTC
CASNPLAGGADF
>TRBJ1-1|.|.|TRBV10-3
TGTGCCATCAGTTCGGCACCCTCGAACACTGAAGCTTTCTTT
CAISSAPSNTEAFF
>TRBJ1-3|.|.|TRBV30
TGTGCCTGGAAGAGTAGAGGGCCTGGAAACACCATATATTTT
CAWKSRGPGNTIYF
>TRBJ2-3|.|.|TRBV18
TGTGCCAGCTCACCTGACAGTGCTAGCACAGATACGCAGTATTTT
CASSPDSASTDTQYF
>TRBJ2-2|TRBD2|.|TRBV9
TGTGCCAGCAGCCATCATACTAGCGGGACGAACACCGGGGAGCTGTTTTTT
CASSHHTSGTNTGELFF
>TRBJ2-7|.|.|TRBV6-1
TGTGCCAGCAGTGAACGAGGGCCTGCCTACGAGCAGTACTTC
CASSERGPAYEQYF
>TRBJ2-7|.|.|TRBV7-2
TGTGCCAGCAGCAGGGGGGGAGTCTCCTACGAGCAGTACTTC
CASSRGGVSYEQYF
>TRBJ2-5|.|.|TRBV4-2
TGTGCCAGCAGCCCCAGCGGAGTCGGGCGGGAGACCCAGTACTTC
CASSPSGVGRETQYF
>TRBJ2-5|.|.|TRBV3-1/TRBV3-2
TGTGCCAGCAGCCAATATTCGACGGTAGGGGAGACCCAGTACTTC
CASSQYSTVGETQYF
>TRBJ2-5|TRBD1|.|TRBV9
TGTGCCAGCAGCCCAAACAGGGGGAGTACCCAGTACTTC
CASSPNRGSTQYF
>TRBJ1-1|TRBD1|once|TRBV5-1
TGCGCCAGCAGCTTGGATGGACAGGGAGGCGGCACTGAAGCTTTCTTT
CASSLDGQGGGTEAFF
>TRBJ1-5|.|.|TRBV10-3
TGTGCCATCAGCCGGAGCGCCAATCAGCCCCAGCATTTT
CAISRSANQPQHF
>TRBJ2-3|.|.|TRBV11-2
TGTGCCAGCAGCTTTCTACTCTCGGGCTATACGCAGTATTTT
CASSFLLSGYTQYF
>TRBJ2-1|.|.|TRBV30
TGTGCCTGTGCGGGATACTCCTACAATGAGCAGTTCTTC
CACAGYSYNEQFF
>TRBJ2-7|.|.|TRBV7-2
TGTGCCAGCGCAACCGTGGGGGTCTCCTACGAGCAGTACTTC
CASATVGVSYEQYF
>TRBJ2-5|.|.|TRBV20-1
TGCAGTGCTAGGCTGATAGGGCCCCAGTACTTC
CSARLIGPQYF
>TRBJ2-2|TRBD1|.|TRBV28
TGTGCCAGCAGCACCACGACAGGGGGGAACACCGGGGAGCTGTTTTTT
CASSTTTGGNTGELFF
>TRBJ1-4|.|.|TRBV20-1
TGCAGTGCCAATAGGGCTGAAAAACTGTTTTTT
CSANRAEKLFF
>TRBJ1-5|.|.|TRBV6-5
TGTGCCAGCATGACGAAGGGCGGTAGCAATCAGCCCCAGCATTTT
CASMTKGGSNQPQHF
>TRBJ2-2|TRBD2|.|TRBV2
TGTGCCAGCAGTGAATGGGGTCTAGCGGGAGGTACCGGGGAGCTGTTTTTT
CASSEWGLAGGTGELFF
>TRBJ2-7|.|.|TRBV6-1
TGTGCCAGCAGTGAATATATGGGGCAGGGCGTTCGGCCCTACTTC
CASSEYMGQGVRPYF
>TRBJ2-7|.|once|TRBV11-2
TGTGCCAGCAGCTTAGTATCCTCGCCCCAGGGGAATAGCTACGAGCAGTACTTC
CASSLVSSPQGNSYEQYF
>TRBJ2-7|.|.|TRBV18
TGTGCCAGCTCAAAACAGGGCTACGAGCAGTACTTC
CASSKQGYEQYF
>TRBJ1-4|.|.|TRBV7-9
TGTGCCAGCAGCTTGAGGACAGAGAGTGGCGAAAAACTGTTTTTT
CASSLRTESGEKLFF
>TRBJ2-3|.|.|TRBV2
TGTGCCAGCAGTGAGGGGATGAAGCTCGGCACAGATACGCAGTATTTT
CASSEGMKLGTDTQYF
>TRBJ2-2|.|.|TRBV7-9
TGTGCCAGCAGCTTACAGGGTTCGAACACCGGGGAGCTGTTTTTT
CASSLQGSNTGELFF
>TRBJ2-7|.|.|TRBV4-1
TGCGCCAGCAGCCAAGGTCCCGGCCGGGGGCGGGAGCAGTACTTC
CASSQGPGRGREQYF
>TRBJ2-6|TRBD2|.|TRBV4-3
TGCGCCAGCAGCCCGACGTATAGCGGGGGGGCATCTGGGGCCAACGTCCTGACTTTC
CASSPTYSGGASGANVLTF
>TRBJ2-7|.|.|TRBV5-5
TGTGCCAGCAGCTTCCGAGGGGGGTACGAGCAGTACTTC
CASSFRGGYEQYF
>TRBJ2-2|.|.|TRBV24-1
TGTGCCACCAGTGACCGGACCGGAGACGGGGAGCTGTTTTTT
CATSDRTGDGELFF
>TRBJ1-6|.|.|TRBV19
TGTGCCAGTAAACAGAACGATGTCAATTCACCCCTCCACTTT
CASKQNDVNSPLHF
>TRBJ2-3|TRBD2|.|TRBV5-1
TGCGCCAGCAGCTTCGGCGGGAGTGGTATCGATACGCAGTATTTT
CASSFGGSGIDTQYF
>TRBJ1-6|.|.|TRBV18
TGTGCCAGCTCACCAGGGGGGAGAGATTCACCCCTCCACTTT
CASSPGGRDSPLHF